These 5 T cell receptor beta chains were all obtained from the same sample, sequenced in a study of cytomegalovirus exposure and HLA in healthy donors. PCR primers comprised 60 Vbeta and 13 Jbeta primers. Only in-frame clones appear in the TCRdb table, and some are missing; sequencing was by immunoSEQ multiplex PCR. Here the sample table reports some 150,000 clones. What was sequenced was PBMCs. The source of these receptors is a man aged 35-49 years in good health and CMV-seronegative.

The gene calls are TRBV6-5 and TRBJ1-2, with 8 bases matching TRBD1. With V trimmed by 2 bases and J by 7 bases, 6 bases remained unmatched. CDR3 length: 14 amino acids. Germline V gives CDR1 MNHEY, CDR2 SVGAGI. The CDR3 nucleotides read TGTGCCAGCAGTTACGGGAGACAGGGGCCTGGCTACACCTTC. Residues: CASSYGRQGPGYTF.

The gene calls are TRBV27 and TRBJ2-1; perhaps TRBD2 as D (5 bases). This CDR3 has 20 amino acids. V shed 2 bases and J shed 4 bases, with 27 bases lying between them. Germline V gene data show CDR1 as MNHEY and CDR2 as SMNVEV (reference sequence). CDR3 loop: CASSLNVGRPSSPSYNEQFF. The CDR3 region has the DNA TGTGCCAGCAGTTTAAACGTGGGGAGACCGTCGTCCCCCTCGTACAATGAGCAGTTCTTC.

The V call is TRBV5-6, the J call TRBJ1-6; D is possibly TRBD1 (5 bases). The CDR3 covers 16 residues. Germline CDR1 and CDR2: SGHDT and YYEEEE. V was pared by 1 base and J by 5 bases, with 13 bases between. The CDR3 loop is CASSLMTDLDNSPLHF. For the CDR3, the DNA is TGTGCCAGCAGCTTGATGACAGACCTGGATAATTCACCCCTCCACTTT.

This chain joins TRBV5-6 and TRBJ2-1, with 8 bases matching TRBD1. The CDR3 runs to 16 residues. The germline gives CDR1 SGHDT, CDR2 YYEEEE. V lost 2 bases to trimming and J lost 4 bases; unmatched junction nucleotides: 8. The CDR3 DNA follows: TGTGCCAGCAGCTTTGGAAGCAGGGGGCATTACAATGAGCAGTTCTTC. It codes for CASSFGSRGHYNEQFF.

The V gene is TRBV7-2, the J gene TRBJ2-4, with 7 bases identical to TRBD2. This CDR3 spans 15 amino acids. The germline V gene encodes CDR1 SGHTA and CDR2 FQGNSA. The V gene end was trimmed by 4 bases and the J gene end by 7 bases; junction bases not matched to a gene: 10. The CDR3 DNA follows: TGTGCCAGCAGCTCTACTAGCGCCGGGGGGAACATTCAGTACTTC. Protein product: CASSSTSAGGNIQYF. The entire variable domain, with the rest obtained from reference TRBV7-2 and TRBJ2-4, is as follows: GAGVSQSPSNKVTEKGKDVELRCDPISGHTALYWYRQSLGQGLEFLIYFQGNSAPDKSGLPSDRFSAERTGGSVSTLTIQRTQQEDSAVYLCASSSTSAGGNIQYFGAGTRLSVL.